One and the same sample provided the 21 T cell receptor beta chains below, sequenced in a study of cytomegalovirus exposure and HLA in healthy donors. In the PCR, 60 Vbeta and 13 Jbeta primers were used. Method: immunoSEQ multiplex PCR; TCRdb's copy keeps in-frame clones and lacks some. Among 170,000 or so clones listed, about 86% were seen once. The sequencing input was PBMCs. Every receptor here comes from a young woman in good health and CMV-seronegative.

CDR3 loop: CASSRRDSQEKLFF. The CDR3 DNA is TGTGCCAGCAGTCGCCGGGACAGTCAAGAAAAACTGTTTTTT. The J gene is TRBJ1-4, the V gene TRBV2, with TRBD1 matching over 7 bases. Trimming at V came to 5 bases and at J to 8 bases, leaving 8 bases not matched to a gene. This CDR3 comprises 14 residues. Germline V gene data show CDR1 as SNHLY and CDR2 as FYNNEI.

This chain connects TRBV7-9 to TRBJ2-5; 7 nucleotides match TRBD2. After removal of 2 bases from V and 2 bases from J, the junction contained 8 bases not matched to a gene. There are 16 residues in the CDR3. Germline V CDR1 and CDR2: SEHNR, FQNEAQ (reference sequence). The CDR3 loop reads CASSLQSSGPQETQYF. Here the CDR3 DNA reads TGTGCCAGCAGCTTACAGTCTAGCGGCCCTCAAGAGACCCAGTACTTC.

This rearrangement joins TRBV18 to TRBJ1-6; possibly TRBD1 for D (5 bases). The CDR3 totals 13 residues. Germline V CDR1 and CDR2: KGHSH, LQKENI. Between the trimmed V and J ends, which lost 5 bases and 7 bases, there was a span of 9 bases. CDR3 nucleotide sequence: TGTGCCAGCTCAGGGACTGAGAATTCACCCCTCCACTTT. Translating it yields CASSGTENSPLHF.

V usage is TRBV4-1 and J usage is TRBJ2-7, with a possible D match to TRBD1 (6 bases). This CDR3 comprises 15 residues. V lost 1 base to trimming and J lost 2 bases, with 12 bases between them. Germline assignment: CDR1 MGHRA and CDR2 YSYEKL. CDR3 DNA: TGCGCCAGCAGCCAAGGGACAGCAGATACCTACGAGCAGTACTTC. It encodes CASSQGTADTYEQYF.

Regarding this clone: One end of the junction does not line up with germline, which may come from a read error. The V call is TRBV28, the J call TRBJ2-2; TRBD2 matches at 10 bases. CDR1 is MDHEN, CDR2 SYDVKM, per germline. The CDR3 consists of 16 residues. The DNA of the CDR3 is TGTGCCAGCAGTTTACCTAGCGGGGGTGTCGCCGGGGAGCTGCTTTTT. Translation gives CASSLPSGGVAGELLF.

The J gene is TRBJ2-5, the V gene TRBV6-5, with 8 bases lining up with TRBD1. Trimming took 2 bases from V and 4 from J; bases not matched to a gene: 0. CDR1 MNHEY and CDR2 SVGAGI come from the germline V gene. The CDR3 extends over 13 amino acids. The CDR3 spells CASSYQGAETQYF. CDR3 DNA sequence: TGTGCCAGCAGTTACCAGGGGGCAGAGACCCAGTACTTC.

J is TRBJ1-6 and V is TRBV2; no definite D call. The V gene's germline CDR1 is SNHLY and CDR2 FYNNEI. V was clipped by 7 bases and J by 8 bases, with 12 bases between them. This CDR3 has 13 residues. In DNA form, the CDR3 reads TGTGCCAGCATGGAACTATCCGATTCACCCCTCCACTTT. Encoded protein: CASMELSDSPLHF.

This sequence joins TRBV7-2 and TRBJ2-7; D is possibly TRBD1 (5 bases). This CDR3 has 13 amino acids. The germline V gene has CDR1 SGHTA and CDR2 FQGNSA. Trimming cost V 5 bases and J 4 bases, with 12 bases left between them. This chain's CDR3 is CASSQGREYEQYF. The CDR3 region has the DNA TGTGCCAGCAGCCAGGGCCGCGAATACGAGCAGTACTTC. The entire variable domain, with the rest obtained from reference TRBV7-2 and TRBJ2-7, is as follows: GAGVSQSPSNKVTEKGKDVELRCDPISGHTALYWYRQSLGQGLEFLIYFQGNSAPDKSGLPSDRFSAERTGGSVSTLTIQRTQQEDSAVYLCASSQGREYEQYFGPGTRLTVT.

The rearrangement uses TRBV4-1 and TRBJ2-1; D unclear. Germline V gene data show CDR1 as MGHRA and CDR2 as YSYEKL. Between the trimmed V and J ends, which lost 3 bases and 4 bases, there was a span of 13 bases. The CDR3 spans 15 residues. Written as DNA, the CDR3 is TGCGCCAGCAGCCAGGAAGACACCACTTACAATGAGCAGTTCTTC. This encodes CASSQEDTTYNEQFF.

This sequence joins TRBV7-3 and TRBJ2-2; TRBD2 aligns across 10 bases. V trimming: 2 bases; J trimming: 0 bases; junction bases outside the gene matches: 0. Germline V gene sequence: CDR1 SGHTA, CDR2 FQGTGA. This CDR3 is 16 amino acids long. As DNA, the CDR3 is TGTGCCAGCAGCTTACTAGCGGGAGCGAACACCGGGGAGCTGTTTTTT. It codes for CASSLLAGANTGELFF.

V usage is TRBV29-1 and J usage is TRBJ2-5; tentative D call: TRBD2 (6 bases). The DNA end is more similar to TRBJ2-7, so the J call may be wrong. The CDR3 loop spans 12 amino acids. Germline values: CDR1 SQVTM, CDR2 ANQGSEA. The CDR3 DNA sequence: TGCAGCGTTGAGGAGGGGTCGTACGAGCAGTACTTC. Amino acid sequence: CSVEEGSYEQYF.

The chain uses TRBV15 and TRBJ2-1; 7 positions match TRBD2. J gave up 7 bases and V 3 bases, and 9 bases lay outside the gene matches. CDR1 and CDR2 from the germline V gene are LNHNV and YYDKDF (reference sequence). The CDR3 length is 15 residues. In DNA, the CDR3 is TGTGCCACCAGCAGGTCAGCGGGAATTGGTAATGAGCAGTTCTTC. This codes for CATSRSAGIGNEQFF.

This chain connects TRBV11-2 to TRBJ2-3; 8 nucleotides agree with TRBD2. The CDR3 is 15 residues long. The trim removed 0 bases at V and 5 bases at J, leaving 4 bases unmatched. Per the germline V gene, CDR1 is SGHAT and CDR2 is FQNNGV. This CDR3 reads CASSLDGGEIDTQYF. The CDR3 nucleotides are TGTGCCAGCAGCTTAGACGGGGGGGAAATAGATACGCAGTATTTT.

V gene TRBV9 combines with J gene TRBJ2-5, with 7 bases aligning to TRBD1. The end of the DNA is better explained by TRBJ2-7, so the J call may be wrong. There are 15 residues in the CDR3. Germline lookup yields CDR1 SGDLS and CDR2 YYNGEE. In nucleotides, the CDR3 is TGTGCCAGCAGCGTGTCCGGGACAGCCTACTACGAGCAGTACTTC. It codes for CASSVSGTAYYEQYF.

The count of this clone is one. This chain uses TRBV7-2 with TRBJ2-7, with unresolved D. Trimming took off 3 bases at V and 10 bases at J, with 10 bases between the two ends. This CDR3 has 11 residues. Germline values: CDR1 SGHTA, CDR2 FQGNSA. The CDR3, as DNA: TGTGCCAGCAGCTTCTCACAACTACAGTACTTC. Its protein product is CASSFSQLQYF.

V gene TRBV19 combines with J gene TRBJ1-4, with 7 bases matching TRBD1. V dropped 5 bases and J dropped 2; count of bases not matched to a gene: 5. Per the germline V gene, CDR1 is LNHDA and CDR2 is SQIVND (reference sequence). CDR3 length: 15 residues. The CDR3 coding sequence is TGTGCCAGTAGTTCCCAGACAGGGACTAATGAAAAACTGTTTTTT. Its protein is CASSSQTGTNEKLFF.

This clone was counted once. This chain connects TRBV5-1 to TRBJ2-5, with 10 bases aligning to TRBD1. The CDR3 loop spans 14 amino acids. Germline V lookup: CDR1 SGHRS, CDR2 YFSETQ. Trimming took 4 bases from V and 4 from J; bases not matched to a gene: 4. CDR3 nucleotide sequence: TGCGCCAGCAGCCCCGGACAGGGGGGAGAGACCCAGTACTTC. It translates to CASSPGQGGETQYF.

The chain links TRBV18 to TRBJ2-1; 7 bases are a match to TRBD2. The V and J ends lost 6 bases and 4 bases, in that order; junction bases with no gene match: 3. The V gene's germline CDR1 is KGHSH and CDR2 LQKENI. The CDR3 has 13 residues. The CDR3 coding sequence is TGTGCCAGCTCCCCGGGACTATACAATGAGCAGTTCTTC. It specifies CASSPGLYNEQFF.

The chain carries TRBV6-1 and TRBJ2-1, with D possibly being TRBD2 (5 bases). Germline loops: CDR1 MNHNS, CDR2 SASEGT. The V gene lost 1 base and the J gene lost 5 bases, with 18 bases spanning the gap. The CDR3 extends over 17 amino acids. The CDR3 DNA reads as TGTGCCAGCAGTGAAGTTAGGCTAAGCTTGGAGGACAATGAGCAGTTCTTC. It is translated as CASSEVRLSLEDNEQFF.

This chain links TRBV27 with TRBJ2-7; 8 positions agree with TRBD2. The CDR3 sequence is 15 residues long. Unmatched junction bases numbered 5, after V lost 3 bases and J lost 1 base. Germline V lookup: CDR1 MNHEY, CDR2 SMNVEV (reference sequence). The CDR3: CASSFRAGGSYEQYF. In DNA form, the CDR3 reads TGTGCCAGCAGTTTCCGGGCGGGAGGATCCTACGAGCAGTACTTC.

The chain uses TRBV5-1 and TRBJ2-7; 11 bases map to TRBD2. CDR3 length: 15 residues. V dropped 3 bases and J dropped 6; count of bases not matched to a gene: 8. Germline CDR1 SGHRS, CDR2 YFSETQ. The CDR3: CASSSTSGISLEQYF. The DNA of the CDR3 is TGCGCCAGCAGCTCGACTAGCGGGATCAGTCTCGAGCAGTACTTC.